The T cell receptor (beta chain) described here comes from a study of blood T cell repertoires in COVID-19. Background on the study: Spain, Italy and the United States supplied samples that represented acute and convalescent COVID-19. The cDNA or gDNA used as material had been derived from T cells, B-cell-depleted T cells, or PBMCs.

Clones were read by immunoSEQ multiplex PCR, and TCRdb kept only the in-frame ones, dropping some. Among more than 65,000 clones listed, roughly 89% were seen once. The source material was peripheral blood. The receptor comes from a woman aged 50 to 60 with acute or convalescent COVID-19.

This CDR3 is CASSLSGGTQYF. In DNA, the CDR3 is TGTGCCAGCAGCTTATCCGGCGGGACCCAGTACTTC. V is TRBV7-2 and J is TRBJ2-5; D is unresolved. The V and J ends lost 2 bases and 7 bases respectively, with 8 bases between them. Germline assignment: CDR1 SGHTA and CDR2 FQGNSA. The CDR3 has 12 residues.